This entry lists 8 T cell receptor beta chains sequenced from one sample in a study of blood T cell repertoires in COVID-19. Repertoires were generated with immunoSEQ multiplex PCR, while TCRdb's copy carries only in-frame clones and drops some. The sample lists some 110,000 clones, approximately 82% occurring once. Specimen: peripheral blood. These TCRs come from a man in his 70s with active or convalescent COVID-19.

This clone was seen a few times. The chain couples TRBV7-2 to TRBJ1-3, with 8 bases aligning to TRBD1. The CDR3 runs 15 residues. Germline V gene data show CDR1 as SGHTA and CDR2 as FQGNSA. With 5 bases clipped from V and 4 bases from J, the junction kept 7 bases outside the gene matches. CDR3 amino acids: CASSPDRVAGNTIYF. As DNA, the CDR3 is TGTGCCAGCAGCCCGGACAGGGTGGCCGGAAACACCATATATTTT.

The rearrangement links TRBV5-1 to TRBJ2-1; D uncertain. The CDR3 totals 12 residues. Trimming shortened V by 0 bases and J by 5 bases, and 3 bases separated the two germline ends. Germline values: CDR1 SGHRS, CDR2 YFSETQ. CDR3 nucleotide sequence: TGCGCCAGCAGCTTGGACAACAATGAGCAGTTCTTC. Translated: CASSLDNNEQFF.

In DNA, the CDR3 is TGTGCTAGTGGTTTGGGGCCAGGCAATCAGCCCCAGCATTTT. Protein product: CASGLGPGNQPQHF. This chain links TRBV12-5 with TRBJ1-5; D unclear. This CDR3 contains 14 residues. Germline V gives CDR1 LGHNT, CDR2 FRNRAP. V was pared by 1 base and J by 2 bases, with 6 bases between.

V gene TRBV9 combines with J gene TRBJ1-3; 10 bases are a match to TRBD1. Trimming took 2 bases from V and 0 from J; bases not matched to a gene: 8. Germline lookup yields CDR1 SGDLS and CDR2 YYNGEE. This CDR3 is 18 amino acids long. The CDR3 protein is CASSVGTGALFSGNTIYF. For the CDR3, the DNA is TGTGCCAGCAGCGTCGGGACAGGGGCGCTATTCTCTGGAAACACCATATATTTT.

V and J are TRBV9 and TRBJ2-7; 7 nucleotides match TRBD2. This CDR3 has 13 amino acids. Germline loops: CDR1 SGDLS, CDR2 YYNGEE. With V trimmed by 7 bases and J by 5 bases, 9 bases remained unmatched. This chain's CDR3 is CASSAGPLDEQYF. In DNA, the CDR3 is TGTGCCAGCTCAGCGGGGCCCCTGGACGAGCAGTACTTC.

Here the CDR3 reads CASSRTGGTGNTIYF. Written as DNA, the CDR3 is TGTGCCAGCAGCCGCACAGGGGGCACGGGAAACACCATATATTTT. The V gene is TRBV11-3, the J gene TRBJ1-3, with 9 positions matching TRBD1. CDR1 is SGHNT and CDR2 is YENEEA in the germline V gene. With 5 bases clipped from V and 4 bases from J, the junction kept 6 bases outside the gene matches. The CDR3 covers 15 residues.

The chain has TRBV27 and TRBJ2-7; 10 bases are a match to TRBD1. Unmatched junction bases numbered 7, after V lost 3 bases and J lost 2 bases. Germline loops: CDR1 MNHEY, CDR2 SMNVEV (reference sequence). The CDR3 is 16 residues long. In DNA form, the CDR3 reads TGTGCCAGCAGTTTTCGTGGGACAGGGGTTGCCTACGAGCAGTACTTC. Amino acid sequence: CASSFRGTGVAYEQYF.

This chain joins TRBV7-3 and TRBJ2-6; 13 bases match TRBD2. The CDR3 is 17 amino acids. Germline trimming cut 6 bases from V and 0 bases from J; bases unmatched to any gene: 2. Germline CDR1 reads SGHTA; CDR2 reads FQGTGA. The CDR3 is CASSGLAGDSGANVLTF. CDR3 DNA sequence: TGTGCCAGCAGTGGACTAGCGGGGGACTCTGGGGCCAACGTCCTGACTTTC.